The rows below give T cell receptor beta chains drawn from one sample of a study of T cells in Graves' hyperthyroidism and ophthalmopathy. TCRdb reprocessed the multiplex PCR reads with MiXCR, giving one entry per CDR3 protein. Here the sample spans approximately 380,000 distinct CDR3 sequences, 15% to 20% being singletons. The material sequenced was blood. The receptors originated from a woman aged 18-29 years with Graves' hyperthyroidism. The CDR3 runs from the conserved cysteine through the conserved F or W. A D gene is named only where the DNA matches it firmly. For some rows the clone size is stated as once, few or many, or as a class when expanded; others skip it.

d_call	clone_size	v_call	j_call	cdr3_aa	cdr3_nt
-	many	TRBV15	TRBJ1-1	CATSRQEDTEAFF	TGTGCCACCAGCAGACAGGAAGACACTGAAGCTTTCTTT
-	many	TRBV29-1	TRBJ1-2	CSVGAGNYGYTF	TGCAGCGTTGGTGCTGGAAACTATGGCTACACCTTC
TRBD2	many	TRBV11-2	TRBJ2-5	CASSYLAGGNQETQYF	TGTGCCAGCAGCTATCTAGCGGGCGGGAATCAAGAGACCCAGTACTTC
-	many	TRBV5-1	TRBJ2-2	CASSLERGGELFF	TGCGCCAGCAGCTTGGAGAGGGGCGGGGAGCTGTTTTTT
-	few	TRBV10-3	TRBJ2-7	CAISELQGGSSYEQYF	TGTGCCATCAGTGAGTTACAGGGGGGGAGCTCCTACGAGCAGTACTTC
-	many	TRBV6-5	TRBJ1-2	CASSFGPVANYGYTF	TGTGCCAGCAGTTTTGGACCTGTTGCAAACTATGGCTACACCTTC
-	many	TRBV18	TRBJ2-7	CASSPQGSGYEQYF	TGTGCCAGCTCACCACAGGGAAGCGGATACGAGCAGTACTTC
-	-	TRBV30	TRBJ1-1	CAWSVLGRTEAFF	TGTGCCTGGAGTGTACTTGGGAGAACTGAAGCTTTCTTT
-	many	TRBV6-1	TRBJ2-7	CASRGTGAPSYEQYF	TGTGCCAGCAGGGGGACGGGGGCCCCCTCCTACGAGCAGTACTTC
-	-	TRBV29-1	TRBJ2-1	CSVRGGQINEKFF	TGCAGCGTTCGGGGAGGACAGATAAATGAGAAGTTCTTC